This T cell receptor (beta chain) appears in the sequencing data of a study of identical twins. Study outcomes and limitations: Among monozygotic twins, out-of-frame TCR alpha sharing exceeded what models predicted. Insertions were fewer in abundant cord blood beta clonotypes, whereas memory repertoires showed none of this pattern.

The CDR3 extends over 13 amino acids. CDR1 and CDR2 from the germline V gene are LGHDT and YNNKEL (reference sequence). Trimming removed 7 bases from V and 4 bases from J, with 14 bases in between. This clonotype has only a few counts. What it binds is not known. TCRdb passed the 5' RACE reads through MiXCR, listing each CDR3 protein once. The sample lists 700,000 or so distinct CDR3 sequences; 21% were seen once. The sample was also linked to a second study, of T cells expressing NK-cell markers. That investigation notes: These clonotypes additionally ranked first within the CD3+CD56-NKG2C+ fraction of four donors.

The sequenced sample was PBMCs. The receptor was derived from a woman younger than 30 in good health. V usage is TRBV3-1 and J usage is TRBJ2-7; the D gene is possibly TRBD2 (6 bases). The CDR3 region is CASMAGPPYEQYF. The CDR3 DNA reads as TGTGCCAGCATGGCGGGGCCCCCTTACGAGCAGTACTTC.